The rows below give T cell receptor beta chains drawn from one sample of a study of blood T cell repertoires in COVID-19. TCRdb keeps only in-frame clones here, not all; method: immunoSEQ multiplex PCR. The sample has over 150,000 clones, roughly four fifths seen once. Input material: peripheral blood. The source is a woman older than 75 with acute or convalescent COVID-19. CDR3s include the opening cysteine and the closing phenylalanine or tryptophan. The order of the fields is V gene, clone size, J gene, D gene, CDR3 DNA, CDR3 protein. A D gene is named only where the DNA matches it firmly. Some rows mark clone size as missing; the rest say once, few, many or name a class of expanded clone.

TRBV7-8	.	TRBJ1-2	TRBD1	TGTGCCAGCAGCCCCACCCGACAGGGCGGACATGGCTACACCTTC	CASSPTRQGGHGYTF
TRBV2	.	TRBJ2-3	TRBD2	TGTGCCAGCAGTGGGGCTAGCGGGGGGGCCTCAGATACGCAGTATTTT	CASSGASGGASDTQYF
TRBV2	.	TRBJ1-3	.	TGTGCCAGCAGTGGGACAGAAATCTCTGGAAACACCATATATTTT	CASSGTEISGNTIYF
TRBV2	.	TRBJ2-5	.	TGTGCCAGCAGTTTAGCGGTCCAAGAGACCCAGTACTTC	CASSLAVQETQYF
TRBV18	.	TRBJ2-1	.	TGTGCCAGCTCACCCGTGACGGGAACCGGTGAGCAGTTCTTC	CASSPVTGTGEQFF
TRBV7-3	.	TRBJ2-3	TRBD2	TGTGCCAGCAGCCCCGGGGGGTGGGGAGATACGCAGTATTTT	CASSPGGWGDTQYF
TRBV19	.	TRBJ1-5	.	TGTGCCAGTAGTATGAAAGGGGATCAGCCCCAGCATTTT	CASSMKGDQPQHF
TRBV30	.	TRBJ1-1	.	TGTGCCTGGAGTAAAGCCGTCCTGAACACTGAAGCTTTCTTT	CAWSKAVLNTEAFF
TRBV3-1/TRBV3-2	few	TRBJ2-7	TRBD2	TGTGCCAGCAGTCCCACGGGACTAGCGACTCCCCAGGAGCAGTACTTC	CASSPTGLATPQEQYF
TRBV6-2/TRBV6-3	.	TRBJ1-6	TRBD1	TGTGCCAGCAGTTACGTACAGGGGTTGGATTCACCCCTCCACTTT	CASSYVQGLDSPLHF
TRBV18	.	TRBJ1-5	TRBD1	TGTGCCAGCTCACCCACAGGGGGGGCAGCCCAGCCCCAGCATTTT	CASSPTGGAAQPQHF
TRBV7-2	.	TRBJ1-2	.	TGTGCCAGCAGCTTACTTAGGCTGCAGGGGATACACTTC	CASSLLRLQGIHF
TRBV30	.	TRBJ2-7	TRBD1	TGTGCCTGGGCCGGGACAGGGGTAGTCGAGCAGTACTTC	CAWAGTGVVEQYF
TRBV5-1	few	TRBJ2-7	.	TGCGCCAGCAGCTTTGAGGTGCCCTCCTACGAGCAGTACTTC	CASSFEVPSYEQYF
TRBV6-1	.	TRBJ2-5	.	TGTGCCAGCAGTGAAGGGGGAGGGGGAAAGTGGGAGACCCAGTACTTC	CASSEGGGGKWETQYF
TRBV20-1	.	TRBJ1-4	TRBD1	TGCAGTGCTAGTGGGACAGGGTCCGTGACTAATGAAAAACTGTTTTTT	CSASGTGSVTNEKLFF
TRBV6-5	.	TRBJ1-4	TRBD1	TGTGCCAGCAGTTACTCTGGACAGGGCGAAAAACTGTTTTTT	CASSYSGQGEKLFF
TRBV27	.	TRBJ2-7	.	TGTGCCAGCAGTTGGGCAGGAAGCTCCTACGAGCAGTACTTC	CASSWAGSSYEQYF
TRBV3-1/TRBV3-2	few	TRBJ1-1	.	TGTGCCAGCAGCCAATTGGGGGGGACCGCTGAAGCTTTCTTT	CASSQLGGTAEAFF